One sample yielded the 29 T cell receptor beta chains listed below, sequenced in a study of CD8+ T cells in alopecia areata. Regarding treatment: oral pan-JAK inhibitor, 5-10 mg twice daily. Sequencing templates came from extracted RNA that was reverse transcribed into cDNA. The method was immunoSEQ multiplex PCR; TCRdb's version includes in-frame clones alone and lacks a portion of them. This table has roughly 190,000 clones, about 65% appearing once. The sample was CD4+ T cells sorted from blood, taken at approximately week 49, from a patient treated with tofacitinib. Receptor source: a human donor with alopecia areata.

In DNA form, the CDR3 reads TGTGCCAGCAACCGGCAAACAAATCAGCCCCAGCATTTT. This encodes CASNRQTNQPQHF. The chain links TRBV2 to TRBJ1-5; D is ambiguous. Germline assignment: CDR1 SNHLY and CDR2 FYNNEI. The CDR3 consists of 13 residues. V was cut by 7 bases and J by 4 bases, with 11 bases left in between.

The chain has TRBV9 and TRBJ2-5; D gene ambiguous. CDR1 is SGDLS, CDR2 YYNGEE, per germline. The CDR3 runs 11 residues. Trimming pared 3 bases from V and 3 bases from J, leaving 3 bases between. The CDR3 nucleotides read TGTGCCAGCAGCGCGGAAGAGACCCAGTACTTC. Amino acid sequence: CASSAEETQYF.

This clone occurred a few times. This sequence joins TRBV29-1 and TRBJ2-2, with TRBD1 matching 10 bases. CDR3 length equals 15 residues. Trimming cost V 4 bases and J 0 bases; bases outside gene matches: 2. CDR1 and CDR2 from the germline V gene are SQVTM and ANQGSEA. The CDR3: CSVATGGANTGELFF. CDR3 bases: TGCAGCGTTGCGACAGGGGGCGCGAACACCGGGGAGCTGTTTTTT.

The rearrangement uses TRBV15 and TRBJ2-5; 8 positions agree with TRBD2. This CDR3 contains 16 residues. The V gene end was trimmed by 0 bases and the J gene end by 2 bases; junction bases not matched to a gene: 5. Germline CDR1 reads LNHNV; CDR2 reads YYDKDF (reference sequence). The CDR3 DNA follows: TGTGCCACCAGCAGAGATCCGGGGGGGTTACAAGAGACCCAGTACTTC. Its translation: CATSRDPGGLQETQYF.

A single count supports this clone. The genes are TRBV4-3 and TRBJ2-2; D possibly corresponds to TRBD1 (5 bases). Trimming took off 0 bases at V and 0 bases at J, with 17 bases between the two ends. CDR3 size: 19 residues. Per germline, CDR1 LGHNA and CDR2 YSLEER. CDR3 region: CASSQDLPGLVANTGELFF. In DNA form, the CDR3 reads TGCGCCAGCAGCCAAGATTTACCAGGGTTAGTGGCGAACACCGGGGAGCTGTTTTTT.

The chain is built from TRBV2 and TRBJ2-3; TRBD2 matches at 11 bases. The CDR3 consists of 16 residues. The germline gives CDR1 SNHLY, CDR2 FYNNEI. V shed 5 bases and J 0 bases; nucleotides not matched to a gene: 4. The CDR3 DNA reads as TGTGCCAGCAGTCGCCGGACTAGCGGGAGCACAGATACGCAGTATTTT. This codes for CASSRRTSGSTDTQYF.

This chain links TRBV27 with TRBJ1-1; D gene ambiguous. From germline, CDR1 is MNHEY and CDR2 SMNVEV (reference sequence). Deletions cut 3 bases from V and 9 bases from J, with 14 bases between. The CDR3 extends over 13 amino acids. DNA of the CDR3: TGTGCCAGCAGTTTTTCTTTGGATTCAAAAGCTTTCTTT. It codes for CASSFSLDSKAFF.

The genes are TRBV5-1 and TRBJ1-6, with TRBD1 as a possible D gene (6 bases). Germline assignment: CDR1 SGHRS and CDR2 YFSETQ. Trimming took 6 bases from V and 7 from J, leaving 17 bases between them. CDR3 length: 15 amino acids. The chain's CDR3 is CASNLRAGENSPLHF. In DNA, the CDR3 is TGCGCCAGCAACCTCCGGGCAGGGGAGAATTCACCCCTCCACTTT. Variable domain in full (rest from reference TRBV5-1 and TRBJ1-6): KAGVTQTPRYLIKTRGQQVTLSCSPISGHRSVSWYQQTPGQGLQFLFEYFSETQRNKGNFPGRFSGRQFSNSRSEMNVSTLELGDSALYLCASNLRAGENSPLHFGNGTRLTVT.

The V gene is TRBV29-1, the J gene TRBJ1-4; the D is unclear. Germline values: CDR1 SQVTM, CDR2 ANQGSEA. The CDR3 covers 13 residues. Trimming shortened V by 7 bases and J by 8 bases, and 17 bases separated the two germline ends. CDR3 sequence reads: CSAGGGQFEKLFF. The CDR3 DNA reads TGCAGCGCGGGAGGAGGGCAATTCGAAAAACTGTTTTTT.

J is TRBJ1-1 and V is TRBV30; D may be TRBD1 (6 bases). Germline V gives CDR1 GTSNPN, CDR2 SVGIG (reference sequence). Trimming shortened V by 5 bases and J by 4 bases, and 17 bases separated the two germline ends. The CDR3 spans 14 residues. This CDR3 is CAWVLGGVVTEAFF. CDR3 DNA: TGTGCCTGGGTTCTAGGGGGGGTGGTCACTGAAGCTTTCTTT. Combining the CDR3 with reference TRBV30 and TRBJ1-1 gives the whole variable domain SQTIHQWPATLVQPVGSPLSLECTVEGTSNPNLYWYRQAAGRGLQLLFYSVGIGQISSEVPQNLSASRPQDRQFILSSKKLLLSDSGFYLCAWVLGGVVTEAFFGQGTRLTVV.

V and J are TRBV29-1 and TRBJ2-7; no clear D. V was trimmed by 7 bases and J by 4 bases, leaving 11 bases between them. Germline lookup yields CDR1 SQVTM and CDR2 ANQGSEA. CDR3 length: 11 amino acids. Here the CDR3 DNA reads TGCAGCGGCGGCGCCCAGTACGAGCAGTACTTC. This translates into CSGGAQYEQYF.

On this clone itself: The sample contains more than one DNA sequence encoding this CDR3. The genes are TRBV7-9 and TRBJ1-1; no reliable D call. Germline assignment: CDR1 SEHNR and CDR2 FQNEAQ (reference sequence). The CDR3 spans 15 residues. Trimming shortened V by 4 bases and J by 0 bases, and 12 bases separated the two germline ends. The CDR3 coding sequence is TGTGCCAGCAGCTACGACGGTCAGATGAACACTGAAGCTTTCTTT. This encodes CASSYDGQMNTEAFF.

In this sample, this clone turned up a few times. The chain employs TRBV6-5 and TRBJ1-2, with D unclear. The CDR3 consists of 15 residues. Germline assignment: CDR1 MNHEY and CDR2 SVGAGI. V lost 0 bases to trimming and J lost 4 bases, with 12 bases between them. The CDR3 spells CASSYSSQLTYGYTF. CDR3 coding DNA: TGTGCCAGCAGTTACTCATCCCAGCTAACCTATGGCTACACCTTC.

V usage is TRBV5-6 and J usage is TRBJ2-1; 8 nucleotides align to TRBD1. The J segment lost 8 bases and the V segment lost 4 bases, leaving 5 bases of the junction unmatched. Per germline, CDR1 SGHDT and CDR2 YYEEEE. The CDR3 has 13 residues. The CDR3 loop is CASSLRDRHEQFF. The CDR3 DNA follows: TGTGCCAGCAGCCTACGGGACAGGCATGAGCAGTTCTTC.

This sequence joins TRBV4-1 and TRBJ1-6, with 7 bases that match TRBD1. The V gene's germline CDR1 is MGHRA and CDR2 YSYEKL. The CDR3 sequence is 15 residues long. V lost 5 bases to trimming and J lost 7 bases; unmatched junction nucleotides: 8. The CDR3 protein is CASSETGRENSPLHF. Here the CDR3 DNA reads TGCGCCAGCAGCGAGACAGGGAGGGAGAATTCACCCCTCCACTTT.

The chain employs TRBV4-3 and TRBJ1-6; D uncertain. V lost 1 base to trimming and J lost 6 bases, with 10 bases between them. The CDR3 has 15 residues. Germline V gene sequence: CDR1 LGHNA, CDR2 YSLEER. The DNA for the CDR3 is TGCGCCAGCAGCCAAGGGAGGGCGCCTAATTCACCCCTCCACTTT. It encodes CASSQGRAPNSPLHF.

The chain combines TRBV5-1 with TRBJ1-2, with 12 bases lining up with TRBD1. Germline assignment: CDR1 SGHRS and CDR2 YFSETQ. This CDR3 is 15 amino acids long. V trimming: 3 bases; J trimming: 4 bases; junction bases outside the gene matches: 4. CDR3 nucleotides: TGCGCCAGCAGCTCCGGGACAGGGGGCCTCTATGGCTACACCTTC. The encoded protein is CASSSGTGGLYGYTF. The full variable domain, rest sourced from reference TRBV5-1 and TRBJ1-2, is KAGVTQTPRYLIKTRGQQVTLSCSPISGHRSVSWYQQTPGQGLQFLFEYFSETQRNKGNFPGRFSGRQFSNSRSEMNVSTLELGDSALYLCASSSGTGGLYGYTFGSGTRLTVV.

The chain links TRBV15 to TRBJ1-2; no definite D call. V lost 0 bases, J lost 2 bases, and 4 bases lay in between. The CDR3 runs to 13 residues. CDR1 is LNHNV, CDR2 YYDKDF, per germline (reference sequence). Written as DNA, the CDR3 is TGTGCCACCAGCAGAGATTTGAACTATGGCTACACCTTC. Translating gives CATSRDLNYGYTF.

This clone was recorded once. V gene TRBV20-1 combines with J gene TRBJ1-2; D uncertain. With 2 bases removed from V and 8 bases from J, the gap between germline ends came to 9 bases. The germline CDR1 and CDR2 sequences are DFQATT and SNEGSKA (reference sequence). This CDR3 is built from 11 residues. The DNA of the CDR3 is TGCAGTGCTAGATCCGGGGTCGGCTACACCTTC. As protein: CSARSGVGYTF.

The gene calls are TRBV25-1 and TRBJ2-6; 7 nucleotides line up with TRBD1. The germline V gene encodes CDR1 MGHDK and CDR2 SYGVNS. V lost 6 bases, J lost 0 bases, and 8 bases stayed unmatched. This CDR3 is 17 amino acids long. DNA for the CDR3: TGTGCCAGCAGCGAGAGGGGGCGCGGCTCTGGGGCCAACGTCCTGACTTTC. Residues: CASSERGRGSGANVLTF.

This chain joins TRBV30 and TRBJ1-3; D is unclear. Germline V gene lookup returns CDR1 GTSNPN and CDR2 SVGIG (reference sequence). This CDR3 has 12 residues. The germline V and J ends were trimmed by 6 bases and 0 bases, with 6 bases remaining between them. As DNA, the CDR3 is TGTGCCTGTGGAGTCTCTGGAAACACCATATATTTT. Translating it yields CACGVSGNTIYF.

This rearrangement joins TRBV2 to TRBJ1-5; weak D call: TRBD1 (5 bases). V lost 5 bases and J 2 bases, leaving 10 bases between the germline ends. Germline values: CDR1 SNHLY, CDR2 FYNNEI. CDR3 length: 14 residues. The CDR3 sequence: CASSRQGGNQPQHF. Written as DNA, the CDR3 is TGTGCCAGCAGTAGGCAAGGGGGCAATCAGCCCCAGCATTTT.

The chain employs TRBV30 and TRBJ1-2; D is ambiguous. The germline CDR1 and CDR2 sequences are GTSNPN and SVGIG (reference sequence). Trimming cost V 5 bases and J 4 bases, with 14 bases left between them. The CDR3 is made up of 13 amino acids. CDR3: CAWVRSSVYGYTF. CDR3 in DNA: TGTGCCTGGGTCCGGAGTTCTGTCTATGGCTACACCTTC.

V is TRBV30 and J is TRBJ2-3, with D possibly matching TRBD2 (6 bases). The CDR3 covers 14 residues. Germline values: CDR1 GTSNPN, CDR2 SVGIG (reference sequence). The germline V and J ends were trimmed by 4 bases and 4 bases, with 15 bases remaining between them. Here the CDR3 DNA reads TGTGCCTGGACCGCGGGAAGGGGTGCAGATACGCAGTATTTT. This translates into CAWTAGRGADTQYF.

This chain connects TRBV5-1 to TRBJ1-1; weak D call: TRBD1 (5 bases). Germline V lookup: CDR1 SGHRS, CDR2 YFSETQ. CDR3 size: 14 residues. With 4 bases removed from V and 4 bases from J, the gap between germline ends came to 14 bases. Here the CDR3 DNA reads TGCGCCAGCAGCGGGGCGGCGAGAGGCACTGAAGCTTTCTTT. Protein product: CASSGAARGTEAFF.

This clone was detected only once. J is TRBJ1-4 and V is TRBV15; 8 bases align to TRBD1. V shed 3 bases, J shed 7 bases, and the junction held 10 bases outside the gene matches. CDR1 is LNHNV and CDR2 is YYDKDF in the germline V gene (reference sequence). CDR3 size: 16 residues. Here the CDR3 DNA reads TGTGCCACCAGCAGGACCCTACAGGGGGAGAGTGAAAAACTGTTTTTT. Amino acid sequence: CATSRTLQGESEKLFF. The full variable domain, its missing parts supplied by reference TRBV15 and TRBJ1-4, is DAMVIQNPRYQVTQFGKPVTLSCSQTLNHNVMYWYQQKSSQAPKLLFHYYDKDFNNEADTPDNFQSRRPNTSFCFLDIRSPGLGDTAMYLCATSRTLQGESEKLFFGSGTQLSVL.

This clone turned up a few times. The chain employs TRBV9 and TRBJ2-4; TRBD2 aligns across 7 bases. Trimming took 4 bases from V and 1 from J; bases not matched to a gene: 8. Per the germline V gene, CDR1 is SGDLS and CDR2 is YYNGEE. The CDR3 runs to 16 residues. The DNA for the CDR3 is TGTGCCAGCAGCCCAGGCCCCGGGGGGGCCAAAAACATTCAGTACTTC. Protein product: CASSPGPGGAKNIQYF.

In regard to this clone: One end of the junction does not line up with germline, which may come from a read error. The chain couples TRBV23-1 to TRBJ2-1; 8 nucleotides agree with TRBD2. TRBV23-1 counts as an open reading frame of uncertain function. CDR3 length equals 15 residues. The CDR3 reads CASRHPGGSGNEQFF. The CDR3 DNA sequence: TGCGCCAGCCGTCACCCGGGGGGGTCGGGGAATGAGCAGTTCTTC.

DNA for the CDR3: TGTGCCAGCAGCTTTCTTCATAGCGGGTCGGAGACCCAGTACTTC. It is translated as CASSFLHSGSETQYF. The V gene is TRBV11-2, the J gene TRBJ2-5; 7 bases line up with TRBD2. Trimming removed 3 bases from V and 5 bases from J; junction bases left unmatched: 9. Germline assignment: CDR1 SGHAT and CDR2 FQNNGV. The CDR3 length is 15 residues.